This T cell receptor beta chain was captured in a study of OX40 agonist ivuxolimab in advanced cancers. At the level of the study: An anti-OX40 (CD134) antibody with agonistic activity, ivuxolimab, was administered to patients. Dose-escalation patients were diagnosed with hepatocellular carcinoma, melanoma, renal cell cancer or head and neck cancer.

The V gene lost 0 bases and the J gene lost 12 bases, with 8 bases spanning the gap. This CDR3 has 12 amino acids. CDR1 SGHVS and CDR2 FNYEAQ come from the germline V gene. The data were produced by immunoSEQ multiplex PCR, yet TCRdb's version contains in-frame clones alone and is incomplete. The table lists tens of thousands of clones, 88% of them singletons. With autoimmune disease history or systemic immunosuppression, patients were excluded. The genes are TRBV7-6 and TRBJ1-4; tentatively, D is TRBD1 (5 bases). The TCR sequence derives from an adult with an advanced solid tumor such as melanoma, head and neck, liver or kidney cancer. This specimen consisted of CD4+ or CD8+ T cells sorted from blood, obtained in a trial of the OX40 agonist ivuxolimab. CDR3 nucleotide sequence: TGTGCCAGCAGCTTAGCGGTAGGGGAACTGTTTTTT. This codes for CASSLAVGELFF.